This T cell receptor beta chain was recorded in a study of T cells expressing NK-cell markers. Study-level findings and limits: Certain NKG2C+ T cell clones were expanded, and their HCMV specificity remained unclear.

Details on this clonotype: The antigen remains unidentified.

Germline V CDR1 and CDR2: LNHDA, SQIVND (reference sequence). The CDR3 sequence is 16 residues long. TCRdb reanalyzed the 5' RACE reads and collapses them to one entry per CDR3 protein, without DNA. This sample's table has 300,000 to 450,000 distinct CDR3 sequences. The TCR sequence derives from a man between 18 and 69 years old in good health. The V call is TRBV19, the J call TRBJ2-1; without DNA, the TCRdb call of TRBD1 cannot be checked. The material sequenced was blood T cells: a sorted CD56 or NKG2C T cell subset, CD4+ or CD8+ T cells, or bulk PBMC T cells (not recorded which). CDR3 loop: CASSMTRVRLTDEQFF.